The sequence of this T cell receptor (beta chain) was determined in a study of human T cells and chemical hapten exposure. TCRdb analysed the RACE reads with MiXCR anew, one entry per CDR3 protein. The table lists some 38,000 distinct CDR3 sequences, 8% to 9.5% of them singletons. CDR1 SGHAT and CDR2 FQNNGV come from the germline V gene. V lost 5 bases and J 4 bases, leaving 4 bases between the germline ends. The length of the CDR3 is 11 residues. The time point denotes: patch test 3, about 24 weeks after DPC sensitization. Treatment in this sample: therapeutic diphenylcyclopropenone sensitization with weekly scalp DPC. The authors extracted total RNA from unfractionated whole blood.

The rearrangement joins TRBV11-2 to TRBJ2-3; no clear D gene. The clonotype originates from a man aged 45-65 years with alopecia areata. Some clones in this sample may be carry-over from other donors' samples. The material was whole blood, obtained in connection with sensitization to the hapten diphenylcyclopropenone (DPC). The CDR3, as DNA: TGTGCCAGCAGCACATCAGATACGCAGTATTTT. Protein: CASSTSDTQYF.